These T cell receptor beta chains were read from a single sample in a study of T cell changes during pregnancy in multiple sclerosis. Here immunoSEQ multiplex PCR was the method, and the copy in TCRdb shows in-frame clones only, minus some. This sample has more than 100,000 clones; roughly 92% occur once, and the top ten carry about 0.9%. Material: peripheral blood, obtained after pregnancy. The receptors derive from a female donor with multiple sclerosis, enrolled in a pregnancy study. Both conserved end residues are trimmed from each CDR3. D genes are given only for firm matches.

TRBJ1-5,TRBV28,TRBD1,ASSPSPGQYSNQPQH
TRBJ2-5,TRBV2,TRBD1,ASSPGQDQETQY
TRBJ2-1,TRBV19,NA,ASSDTGKPPYNEQF
TRBJ1-4,TRBV7-2,TRBD1,ASSLAGTVNEKLF
TRBJ2-7,TRBV6-5,TRBD1,ASRGQGAYEQY
TRBJ1-1,TRBV18,NA,ASSPRQANTEAF
TRBJ2-1,TRBV5-1,TRBD2,ASSSTSGGAGDEQF
TRBJ2-1,TRBV7-8,NA,ASSLTSFGNEQF
TRBJ1-2,TRBV7-9,NA,ASSPTANGGYGYT
TRBJ2-1,TRBV5-4,NA,ASSLGAGRDNEQF
TRBJ1-1,TRBV7-9,TRBD1,ASSPSGQGSRAEAF
TRBJ1-2,TRBV9,NA,ASSVDSNYGYT
TRBJ1-2,TRBV28,NA,ASSPATANYGYT
TRBJ1-6,TRBV18,NA,ASSPAGADNSPLH
TRBJ1-2,TRBV19,NA,ASSRSGTAGYT
TRBJ1-1,TRBV30,NA,AWGTGNTEAF
TRBJ2-2,TRBV7-3,TRBD2,ASSSLAGTGELF
TRBJ1-6,TRBV2,NA,ASSEISSYNSPLH
TRBJ2-1,TRBV27,NA,ASINRVGVAYNEQF
TRBJ2-3,TRBV18,NA,ASSPTARDTDTQY
TRBJ1-2,TRBV9,NA,ASSADMGGYGYT
TRBJ1-1,TRBV2,NA,ASSVGPQVHTEAF
TRBJ2-7,TRBV7-9,NA,ASSPTSREQY
TRBJ2-7,TRBV7-9,TRBD2,ASSSRTSGSSYEQY
TRBJ1-5,TRBV27,NA,ASSHRVQPQH
TRBJ1-1,TRBV9,TRBD1,ASSPGTGNTEAF
TRBJ2-1,TRBV7-3,TRBD2,ASSRTSGYNEQF
TRBJ2-1,TRBV7-3,TRBD2,ASSSIAGAQGDEQF
TRBJ2-7,TRBV7-9,TRBD1,ASSFTGGSYEQY
TRBJ1-1,TRBV28,NA,ASTSYHQGFTEAF
TRBJ1-1,TRBV4-3,NA,ASSQALGVEAF
TRBJ1-2,TRBV19,NA,ASQAVYGYT
TRBJ2-7,TRBV19,TRBD1,ASRRTGGDEQY